The rows below give T cell receptor beta chains drawn from one sample of a study of blood T cell repertoires in COVID-19. Libraries were prepared by immunoSEQ multiplex PCR; TCRdb keeps only in-frame clonotypes and omits some of them. The data contain about 200,000 clones, approximately 80% of them seen just once; the ten biggest clones take up under 0.95%. The sequenced sample consisted of peripheral blood. The receptors were gathered from a man in his fifties or sixties with COVID-19, enrolled during active disease. Both conserved end residues are part of each CDR3. Fields, in order: V gene, D gene, CDR3 protein. A D gene is named only where the DNA matches it firmly.

TRBV18	-	CASSPSSGNTIYF
TRBV27	-	CASSVQGRAGEKLFF
TRBV4-2	-	CASRPEYNSPLHF
TRBV2	TRBD1	CASSHRQGLGNQPQHF
TRBV7-2	-	CASSLDSNVNTEAFF
TRBV5-1	TRBD1	CASSEGQISTDTQYF
TRBV28	-	CASSPRSYGYTF
TRBV19	TRBD1	CASSTHRTGGGGNTEAFF
TRBV20-1	TRBD1	CSGQRQGEAFF
TRBV28	TRBD1	CASSPGTASLYEQYF
TRBV4-3	TRBD1	CASSQEPPGQFNEQFF